Sequencing of this T cell receptor (beta chain) was carried out in a study of cytomegalovirus exposure and HLA in healthy donors. Study-level background: The approximately 130 validation repertoires and the roughly 700 first-cohort repertoires shared a platform, a later analysis reported.

This clone was counted only a few times. The antigen is not known. The assay was immunoSEQ multiplex PCR, and TCRdb's table has in-frame clones only and misses some. The table has approximately 200,000 clones, roughly 84% seen once. Study-wide findings and caveats: In the 95 to 150 validation repertoires, about 94% of cluster scores exceeded 0, per a later analysis. High sensitivity and specificity were reportedly achieved when the classifier diagnosed cytomegalovirus status. Rare TCR sequences predominated, though certain public TCRs were found in many donors.

Between the trimmed V and J ends, which lost 3 bases and 0 bases, there was a span of 3 bases. This CDR3 spans 12 amino acids. In germline, CDR1 is MNHEY, CDR2 SMNVEV (reference sequence). Sample: PBMCs. This sequence joins TRBV27 and TRBJ2-7; D ambiguous. This TCR was sampled from a woman aged 25 to 39 in good health and CMV-seropositive. CDR3 in DNA: TGTGCCAGCAGTTTCTCCTCCTACGAGCAGTACTTC. Protein: CASSFSSYEQYF.